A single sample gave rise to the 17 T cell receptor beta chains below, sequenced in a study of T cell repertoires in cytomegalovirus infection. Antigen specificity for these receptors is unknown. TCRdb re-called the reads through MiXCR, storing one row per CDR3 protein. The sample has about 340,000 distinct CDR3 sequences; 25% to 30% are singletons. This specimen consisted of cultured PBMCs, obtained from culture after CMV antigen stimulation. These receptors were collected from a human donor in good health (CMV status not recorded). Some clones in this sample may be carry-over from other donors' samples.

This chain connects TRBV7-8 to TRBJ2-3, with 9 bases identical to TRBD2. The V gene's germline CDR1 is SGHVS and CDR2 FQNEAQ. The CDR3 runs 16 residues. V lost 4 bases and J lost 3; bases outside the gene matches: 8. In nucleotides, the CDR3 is TGTGCCAGCAGCTCACGGGGTAGCGGGAGTACAGATACGCAGTATTTT. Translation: CASSSRGSGSTDTQYF.

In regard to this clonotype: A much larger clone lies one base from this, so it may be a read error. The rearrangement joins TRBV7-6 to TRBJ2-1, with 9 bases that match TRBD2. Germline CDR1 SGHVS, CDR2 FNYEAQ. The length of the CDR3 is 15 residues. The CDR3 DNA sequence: TGTGCCAGCAGCCCCGGGACTAGCTCCTACAATGATCAGTTCTTC. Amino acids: CASSPGTSSYNDQFF.

The DNA of the CDR3 is TGTGCCACCAGTGATCCCGAGTATCGAGCCGGGGAGCTGTTTTTT. This encodes CATSDPEYRAGELFF. This chain joins TRBV24-1 and TRBJ2-2; unclear D gene. Germline lookup yields CDR1 KGHDR and CDR2 SFDVKD. This CDR3 is 15 amino acids long. Trimming cost V 3 bases and J 6 bases, with 13 bases left between them.

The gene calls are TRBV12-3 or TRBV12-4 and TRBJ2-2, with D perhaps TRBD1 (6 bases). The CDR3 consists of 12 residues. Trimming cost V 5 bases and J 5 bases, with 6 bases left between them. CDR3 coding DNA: TGTGCCAGCAGTCAGGGGACCGGGGAGCTGTTTTTT. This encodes CASSQGTGELFF.

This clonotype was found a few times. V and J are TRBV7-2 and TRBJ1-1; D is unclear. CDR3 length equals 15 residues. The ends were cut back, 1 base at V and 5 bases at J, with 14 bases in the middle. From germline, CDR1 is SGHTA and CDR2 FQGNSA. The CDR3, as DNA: TGTGCCAGCAGCTTAGTCCCCACTGGCCGAACTGAAGCTTTCTTT. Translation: CASSLVPTGRTEAFF.

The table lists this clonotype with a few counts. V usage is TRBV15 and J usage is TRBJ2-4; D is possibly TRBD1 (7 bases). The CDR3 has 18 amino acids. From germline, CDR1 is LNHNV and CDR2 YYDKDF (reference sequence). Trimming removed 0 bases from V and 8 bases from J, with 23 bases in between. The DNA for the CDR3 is TGTGCCACCAGCAGAGACCCCCCCCACAGGGGTAGGAGGGACATTCAGTACTTC. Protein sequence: CATSRDPPHRGRRDIQYF.

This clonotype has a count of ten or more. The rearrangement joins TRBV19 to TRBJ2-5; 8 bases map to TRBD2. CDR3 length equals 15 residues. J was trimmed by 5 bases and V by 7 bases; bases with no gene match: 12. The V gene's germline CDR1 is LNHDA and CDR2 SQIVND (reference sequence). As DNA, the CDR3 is TGTGCCAGTACTCAAGCGGGAGACGTTGGGGAGACCCAGTACTTC. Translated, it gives CASTQAGDVGETQYF.

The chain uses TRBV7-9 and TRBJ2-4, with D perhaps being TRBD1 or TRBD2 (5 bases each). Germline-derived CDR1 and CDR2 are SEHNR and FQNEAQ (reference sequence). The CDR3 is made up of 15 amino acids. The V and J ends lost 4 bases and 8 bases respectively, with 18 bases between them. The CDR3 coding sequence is TGTGCCAGCAGCTCGGCCGGGGCCTTGGGGGACATTCAGTACTTC. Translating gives CASSSAGALGDIQYF.

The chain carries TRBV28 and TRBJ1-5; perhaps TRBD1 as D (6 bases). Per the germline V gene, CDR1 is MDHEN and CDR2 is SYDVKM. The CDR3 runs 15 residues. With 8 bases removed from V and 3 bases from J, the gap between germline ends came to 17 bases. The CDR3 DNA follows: TGTGCCAGCCTATCACACGGACAGAACAATCAGCCCCAGCATTTT. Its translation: CASLSHGQNNQPQHF.

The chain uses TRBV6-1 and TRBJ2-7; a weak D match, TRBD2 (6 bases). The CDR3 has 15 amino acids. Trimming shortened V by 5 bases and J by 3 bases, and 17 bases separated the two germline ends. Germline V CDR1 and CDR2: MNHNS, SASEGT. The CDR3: CASSPTGTANYEQYF. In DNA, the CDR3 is TGTGCCAGCAGTCCCACGGGGACTGCAAACTACGAGCAGTACTTC.

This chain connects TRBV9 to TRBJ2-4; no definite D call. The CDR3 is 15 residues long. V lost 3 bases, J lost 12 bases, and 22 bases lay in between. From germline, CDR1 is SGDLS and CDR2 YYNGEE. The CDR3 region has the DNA TGTGCCAGCAGCGCCACGTCTGAGATCGGAGCACCTCAGTACTTC. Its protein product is CASSATSEIGAPQYF.

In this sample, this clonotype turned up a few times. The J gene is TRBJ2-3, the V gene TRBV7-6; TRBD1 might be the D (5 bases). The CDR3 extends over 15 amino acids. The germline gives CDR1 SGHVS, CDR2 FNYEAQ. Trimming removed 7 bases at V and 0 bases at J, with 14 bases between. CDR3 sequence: CASTHTGSSTDTQYF. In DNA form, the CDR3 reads TGTGCCAGCACGCACACAGGTTCTAGCACAGATACGCAGTATTTT.

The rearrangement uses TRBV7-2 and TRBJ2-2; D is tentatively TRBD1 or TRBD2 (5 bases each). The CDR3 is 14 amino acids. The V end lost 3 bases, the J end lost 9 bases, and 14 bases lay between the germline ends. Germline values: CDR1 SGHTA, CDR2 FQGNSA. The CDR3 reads CASSFGAGIRELFF. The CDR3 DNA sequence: TGTGCCAGCAGCTTCGGGGCGGGTATTCGGGAGCTGTTTTTT.

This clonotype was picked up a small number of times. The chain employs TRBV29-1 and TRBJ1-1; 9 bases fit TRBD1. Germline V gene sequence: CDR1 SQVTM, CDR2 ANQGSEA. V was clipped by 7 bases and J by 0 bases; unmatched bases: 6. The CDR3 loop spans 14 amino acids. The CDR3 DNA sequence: TGCAGCGCAGGGACAGGGACTGTGAACACTGAAGCTTTCTTT. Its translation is CSAGTGTVNTEAFF.

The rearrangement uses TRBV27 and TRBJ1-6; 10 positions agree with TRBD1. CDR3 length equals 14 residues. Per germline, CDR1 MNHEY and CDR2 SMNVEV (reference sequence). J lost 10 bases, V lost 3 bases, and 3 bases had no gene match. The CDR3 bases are TGTGCCAGCAGTTTGGACAGGGGGAGCTCACCCCTCCACTTT. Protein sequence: CASSLDRGSSPLHF.

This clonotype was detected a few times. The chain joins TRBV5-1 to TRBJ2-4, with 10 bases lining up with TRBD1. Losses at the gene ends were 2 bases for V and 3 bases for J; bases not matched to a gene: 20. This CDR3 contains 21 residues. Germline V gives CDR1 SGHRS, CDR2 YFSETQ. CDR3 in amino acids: CASSFGEADRGPRVVKNIQYF. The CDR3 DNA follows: TGCGCCAGCAGCTTTGGGGAAGCCGACAGGGGGCCGCGGGTCGTCAAAAACATTCAGTACTTC.

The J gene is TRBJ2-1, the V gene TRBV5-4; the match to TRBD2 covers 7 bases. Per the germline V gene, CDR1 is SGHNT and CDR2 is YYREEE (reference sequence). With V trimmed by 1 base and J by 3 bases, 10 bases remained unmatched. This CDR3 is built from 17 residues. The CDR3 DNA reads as TGTGCCAGCAGCTTGTGGGGAGGGAGTAGCATCTACAATGAGCAGTTCTTC. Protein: CASSLWGGSSIYNEQFF.